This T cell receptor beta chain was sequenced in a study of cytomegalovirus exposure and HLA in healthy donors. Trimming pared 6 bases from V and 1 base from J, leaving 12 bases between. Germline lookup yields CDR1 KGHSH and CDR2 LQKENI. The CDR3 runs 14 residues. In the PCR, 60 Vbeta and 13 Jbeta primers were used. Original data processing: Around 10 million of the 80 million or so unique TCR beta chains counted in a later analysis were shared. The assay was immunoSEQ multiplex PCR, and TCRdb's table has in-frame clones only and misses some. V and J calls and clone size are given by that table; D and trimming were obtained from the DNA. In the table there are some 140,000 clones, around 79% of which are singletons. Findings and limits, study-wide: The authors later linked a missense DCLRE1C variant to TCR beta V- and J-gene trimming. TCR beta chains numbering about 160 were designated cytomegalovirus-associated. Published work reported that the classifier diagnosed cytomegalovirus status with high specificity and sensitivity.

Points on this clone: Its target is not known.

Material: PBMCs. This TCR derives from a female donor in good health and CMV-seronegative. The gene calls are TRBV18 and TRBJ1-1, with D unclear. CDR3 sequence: CASSTNQANTEAFF. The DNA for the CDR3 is TGTGCCAGCTCGACAAACCAGGCGAACACTGAAGCTTTCTTT.